These T cell receptor beta chains were read from a single sample in a study of cytomegalovirus exposure and HLA in healthy donors. Measured with immunoSEQ multiplex PCR; TCRdb has only the in-frame clones, and not every one. Of 120,000 or so clones in the sample, roughly 77% were seen once. Sequencing was carried out using PBMCs. The receptor set was obtained from a man aged 50 to 59 in good health and CMV-seropositive. Both conserved end residues are part of each CDR3. D genes are given only for firm matches. Clone size is given for some rows only: seen once, a few or many times, or a class if the clone is expanded.

TRBV5-4	-	TRBD1	TRBJ2-7	15	TGTGCCAGCAGCCCTGGGACAGGGGTATTCTACGAGCAGTACTTC	CASSPGTGVFYEQYF
TRBV28	many	TRBD1	TRBJ1-5	15	TGTGCCACCTCTGAGGCGACAGGGGCAAGGAGGCCCCAGCATTTT	CATSEATGARRPQHF
TRBV4-1	-	-	TRBJ1-4	14	TGCGCCAGCAGCCAGGGGGCAGCTAATGAAAAACTGTTTTTT	CASSQGAANEKLFF
TRBV6-5	-	TRBD1	TRBJ2-2	16	TGTGCCAGCAGTTACTCTGGACAGGGGGCGGCCGGGGAGCTGTTTTTT	CASSYSGQGAAGELFF
TRBV30	-	-	TRBJ1-2	14	TGTGCCTGGAGCCGGGGGAACGTGGACTATGGCTACACCTTC	CAWSRGNVDYGYTF
TRBV6-1	-	-	TRBJ1-5	14	TGTGCCAGCTTAAGTGGGGCAGGCTCTCAGCCCCAGCATTTT	CASLSGAGSQPQHF
TRBV5-1	-	-	TRBJ1-1	18	TGCGCCAGCAGCTTGGTCGGTTTGGGCAAGGGGAGGTCCACTGAAGCTTTCTTT	CASSLVGLGKGRSTEAFF
TRBV5-1	-	-	TRBJ2-2	14	-	CASSVGPGAGELFF
TRBV6-5	once	-	TRBJ1-4	16	TGTGCCAGCAGTTCCCAACCCAGGGCACCTAATGAAAAACTGTTTTTT	CASSSQPRAPNEKLFF
TRBV7-9	-	-	TRBJ1-2	16	TGTGCCAGCAGCTTCAGGCAGGGCTCGTCTAACTATGGCTACACCTTC	CASSFRQGSSNYGYTF
TRBV29-1	once	-	TRBJ2-7	12	TGCAGCGTTGAAGCAGGGGCCTACGAGCAGTACTTC	CSVEAGAYEQYF
TRBV7-3	-	-	TRBJ2-7	14	TGTGCCAGCAGCTTAGGAGGGGCTAGCCACGAGCAGTACTTC	CASSLGGASHEQYF
TRBV7-9	once	-	TRBJ2-6	18	TGTGCCAGCAGCTTAGGGAATAGAGGGGGATCTGGGGCCAACGTCCTGACTTTC	CASSLGNRGGSGANVLTF
TRBV27	-	TRBD1	TRBJ1-5	16	TGTGCCAGCAGTCCAACGACAGGGGGCTACAATCAGCCCCAGCATTTT	CASSPTTGGYNQPQHF
TRBV20-1	-	TRBD1	TRBJ1-4	11	TGCAGTGCTCAAGGGACAGGAAAACTGTTTTTT	CSAQGTGKLFF
TRBV7-2	-	-	TRBJ2-3	15	TGTGCCAGCAGGTCCACAGGGCCCAGGGGAGATACGCAGTATTTT	CASRSTGPRGDTQYF
TRBV13	-	TRBD1	TRBJ1-2	14	TGTGCCAGCAGCTCCCGGACAGGAAACTATGGCTACACCTTC	CASSSRTGNYGYTF
TRBV27	-	-	TRBJ2-5	15	TGTGCCAGCAGTTTATCAGTAGCGCAGCAAGAGACCCAGTACTTC	CASSLSVAQQETQYF
TRBV6-6	-	-	TRBJ1-2	12	TGTGCCAGCAGTTACGAGGTTTATGGCTACACCTTC	CASSYEVYGYTF
TRBV7-8	-	TRBD1	TRBJ1-3	18	TGTGCCAGCAGCTTAGGGTCCGAGGACAGGCATTTTGGAAACACCATATATTTT	CASSLGSEDRHFGNTIYF
TRBV7-8	-	TRBD1	TRBJ2-7	15	TGTGCCAGCAGCCCGCCGGGACAGGGGGCCGACGAGCAGTACTTC	CASSPPGQGADEQYF
TRBV9	-	-	TRBJ1-6	15	TGTGCCAGCAGTAGGGGCAGCTCCTATAATTCACCCCTCCACTTT	CASSRGSSYNSPLHF
TRBV30	-	-	TRBJ2-3	14	TGTGCCTGGAGTGTAGGGGGGGCGACAGATACGCAGTATTTT	CAWSVGGATDTQYF
TRBV5-1	-	-	TRBJ1-2	14	TGCGCCAGCAGCCCCCAGGGAGGGATCTATGGCTACACCTTC	CASSPQGGIYGYTF
TRBV29-1	-	TRBD1	TRBJ1-1	15	TGCAGCGTTGGTGGGACAGGGGGTCCGGGGCCTGAAGCTTTCTTT	CSVGGTGGPGPEAFF
TRBV2	-	TRBD1	TRBJ1-1	15	TGTGCCAGCAGTGTTGGGGACAGACCAAACACTGAAGCTTTCTTT	CASSVGDRPNTEAFF
TRBV7-6	-	TRBD1	TRBJ1-2	14	TGTGCCAGCAGCCCCCGGACAGGGGATCATGGCTACACCTTC	CASSPRTGDHGYTF
TRBV19	few	-	TRBJ2-2	15	TGTGCCAGTAGTTTTTCCTCGGGGAACACCGGGGAGCTGTTTTTT	CASSFSSGNTGELFF
TRBV19	-	TRBD1	TRBJ2-7	16	TGTGCCAGTAGTCCCCCGGGACAGGGTGGATTCGGCGAGCAGTACTTC	CASSPPGQGGFGEQYF
TRBV7-8	-	-	TRBJ2-7	12	TGTGCCAGCAGCTTAGCGAGGGCCGAGCAGTACTTC	CASSLARAEQYF
TRBV5-4	-	TRBD1	TRBJ2-7	15	TGTGCCAGCAGTCATCCGGGACAGGGATCCCACGAGCAGTACTTC	CASSHPGQGSHEQYF
TRBV30	-	-	TRBJ2-7	13	TGTGCCTGGAGTCGGGACTCCCCCTACGAGCAGTACTTC	CAWSRDSPYEQYF
TRBV15	-	-	TRBJ2-7	14	TGTGCCACCAGCAGGGGCGGAGGGGCGGGTGAGCAGTACTTC	CATSRGGGAGEQYF
TRBV11-2	-	-	TRBJ2-2	16	TGTGCCAGCAGCTCCCCGGGGATCCGGAACACCGGGGAGCTGTTTTTT	CASSSPGIRNTGELFF
TRBV19	-	TRBD1	TRBJ2-7	15	TGTGCCAGTAGTGCCCGGGACAGGGGGGCGTACGAGCAGTACTTC	CASSARDRGAYEQYF
TRBV18	-	TRBD1	TRBJ1-1	14	TGTGCCAGCTCACCCGGGACAGGGGGTGTGGAAGCTTTCTTT	CASSPGTGGVEAFF
TRBV7-8	-	-	TRBJ1-1	15	TGTGCCAGCAGCTTAAACCGGGGGACGAACACTGAAGCTTTCTTT	CASSLNRGTNTEAFF
TRBV28	-	-	TRBJ1-1	14	TGTGCCAGCAGTCCTCGGTCAGCCAGGGCTGAAGCTTTCTTT	CASSPRSARAEAFF
TRBV10-3	-	TRBD1	TRBJ2-7	13	TGTGCCATCGGACGGGACAGAGGCTACGAGCAGTACTTC	CAIGRDRGYEQYF
TRBV28	-	-	TRBJ1-3	16	TGTGCCAGCAGTTTAACCCTGGACAGCTCTGGAAACACCATATATTTT	CASSLTLDSSGNTIYF
TRBV6-6	-	-	TRBJ1-2	13	TGTGCCAGCAGTCAGCGGGGCGCCTATGGCTACACCTTC	CASSQRGAYGYTF
TRBV2	-	-	TRBJ1-6	13	TGTGCCAGCAGTGCGAGAAGTAATTCACCCCTCCACTTT	CASSARSNSPLHF
TRBV5-6	-	TRBD2	TRBJ2-2	16	TGTGCCAGCAGCCGGGGGTCTAGCGGATGGAACGGGGAGCTGTTTTTT	CASSRGSSGWNGELFF
TRBV10-3	-	-	TRBJ1-1	14	TGTGCCATCAGTGAGGAGGGCCGGGGCACTGAAGCTTTCTTT	CAISEEGRGTEAFF
TRBV15	once	-	TRBJ2-5	13	TGTGCCACCAGCAAGGGGGGGGGAGAGACCCAGTACTTC	CATSKGGGETQYF
TRBV9	once	-	TRBJ1-2	18	TGTGCCAGCAGCGTAGGGCTCCAGACAGGTTTCTCTAACTATGGCTACACCTTC	CASSVGLQTGFSNYGYTF
TRBV5-1	once	-	TRBJ2-5	14	TGCGCCAGCAGCCTGGGACAATACCAAGAGACCCAGTACTTC	CASSLGQYQETQYF
TRBV12-5	-	-	TRBJ2-4	17	TGTGCTAGTGGTTTGCCCCCAGGGATTAAGGACAAAAACATTCAGTACTTC	CASGLPPGIKDKNIQYF
TRBV30	once	TRBD1	TRBJ1-2	16	TGTGCCTGGAGTCCCCTGATACCGGGACAGTACTATGGCTACACCTTC	CAWSPLIPGQYYGYTF